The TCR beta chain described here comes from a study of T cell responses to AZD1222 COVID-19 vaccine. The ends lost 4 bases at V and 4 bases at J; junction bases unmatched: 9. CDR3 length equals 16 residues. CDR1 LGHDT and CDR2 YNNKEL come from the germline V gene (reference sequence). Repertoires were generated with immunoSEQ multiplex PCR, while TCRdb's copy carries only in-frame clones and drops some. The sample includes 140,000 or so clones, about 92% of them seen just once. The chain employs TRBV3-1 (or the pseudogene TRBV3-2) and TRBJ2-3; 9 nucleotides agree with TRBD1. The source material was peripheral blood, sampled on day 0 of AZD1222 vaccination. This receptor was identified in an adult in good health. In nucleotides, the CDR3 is TGTGCCAGCAGCCCCCCGGGACAGGGTGTTGCAGATACGCAGTATTTT. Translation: CASSPPGQGVADTQYF.